This TCR beta chain was sequenced for a study of metastatic and nonmetastatic thyroid tumors. Study-wide background: Where malignant and benign thyroid patients were concerned, repertoires were compared across blood and tumor or nodule tissue.

Authors' analysis steps: Clinicopathological groups supplied CDR3 differences that were used to build a distant-metastasis classifier for papillary thyroid cancer. TCRdb re-processed the PCR reads through MiXCR. The V and J calls follow TCRdb's processing rather than the paper's. Of about 9,900 clones listed, over 9.5% are singletons. General study findings and limits: Reported TCR beta diversity, measured in blood and tumor, was significantly higher for malignant thyroid tumors than for benign nodules.

Each patient came to thyroid surgery without any prior treatment (of any kind). The length of the CDR3 is 12 residues. Germline values: CDR1 SNHLY, CDR2 FYNNEI. Trimming stripped 6 bases from V and 5 bases from J, with 11 bases between. This clone is labeled as medium-sized. As yet, its antigen is unknown. The chain is built from TRBV2 and TRBJ2-7; tentative D call: TRBD1 (5 bases). Sequencing was done on a sample of tumor tissue. The sequence derives from a female donor with papillary thyroid cancer or a benign thyroid nodule (not recorded which). Some clones in this sample may be carry-over from other donors' samples. CDR3 region: CASRPGFNEQYF. The CDR3 nucleotides read TGTGCCAGCAGACCAGGGTTCAACGAGCAGTACTTC. The full variable domain, completed using reference TRBV2 and TRBJ2-7, is EPEVTQTPSHQVTQMGQEVILRCVPISNHLYFYWYRQILGQKVEFLVSFYNNEISEKSEIFDDQFSVERPDGSNFTLKIRSTKLEDSAMYFCASRPGFNEQYFGPGTRLTVT.